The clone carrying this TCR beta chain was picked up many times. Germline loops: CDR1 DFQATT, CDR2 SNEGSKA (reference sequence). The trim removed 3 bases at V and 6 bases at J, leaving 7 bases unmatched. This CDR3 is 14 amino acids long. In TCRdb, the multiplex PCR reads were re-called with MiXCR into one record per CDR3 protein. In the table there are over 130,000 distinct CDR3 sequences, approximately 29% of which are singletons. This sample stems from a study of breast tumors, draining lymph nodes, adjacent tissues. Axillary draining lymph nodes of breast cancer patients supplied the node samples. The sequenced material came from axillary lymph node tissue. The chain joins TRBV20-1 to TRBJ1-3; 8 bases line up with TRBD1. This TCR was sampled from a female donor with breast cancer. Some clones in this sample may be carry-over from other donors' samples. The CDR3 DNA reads TGCAGTGCTAGCCGGGGACAGGATACAAACACCATATATTTT. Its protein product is CSASRGQDTNTIYF.